The TCR beta chain described here comes from a study of CD8 T cells in Susac syndrome. Whole-study results and caveats: The authors acknowledged that the study's TCR sequencing and HLA analysis involved relatively few individuals.

Trimming shortened V by 4 bases and J by 4 bases, and 11 bases separated the two germline ends. The germline V gene encodes CDR1 SGHTS and CDR2 YDEGEE. This CDR3 region has 13 residues. Reverse transcription used about 0.45 to 1 ug RNA and random hexamers. Amplification of TCR beta CDR3 used immunoSEQ multiplex PCR across 54 Vbeta and 13 Jbeta. Via MiXCR, TCRdb re-called the immunoSEQ multiplex PCR reads, giving one row per CDR3 protein. This table holds some 100,000 distinct CDR3 sequences, 80% to 95% found once. Sequencing targeted TCR beta in blood CD8+ and CD4+ T cells. Controls were healthy donors (matched for age and sex). As to this clonotype: Its antigen is still unknown.

The chain has TRBV5-8 and TRBJ1-2; the D is unclear. Sequencing was carried out using CD8+ T cells from PBMCs. The sequence was obtained from a human donor in good health. Written as DNA, the CDR3 is TGTGCCAGCAGCCCCCAGCCTTCCTATGGCTACACCTTC. Translated, it gives CASSPQPSYGYTF.